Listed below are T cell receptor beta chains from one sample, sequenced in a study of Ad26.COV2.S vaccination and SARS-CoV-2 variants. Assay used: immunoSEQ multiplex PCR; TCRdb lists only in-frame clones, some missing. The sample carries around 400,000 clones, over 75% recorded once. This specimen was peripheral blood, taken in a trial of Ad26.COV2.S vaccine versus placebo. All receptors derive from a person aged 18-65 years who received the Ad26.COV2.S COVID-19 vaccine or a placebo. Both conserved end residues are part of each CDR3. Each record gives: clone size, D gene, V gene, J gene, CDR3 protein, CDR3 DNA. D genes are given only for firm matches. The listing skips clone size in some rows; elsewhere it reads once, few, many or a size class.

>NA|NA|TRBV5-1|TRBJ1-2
CASSLEADNYGYTF
TGCGCCAGCAGCTTGGAGGCGGACAACTATGGCTACACCTTC
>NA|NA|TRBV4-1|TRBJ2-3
CASSHHRGTDTQYF
TGCGCCAGCAGCCACCACAGGGGCACAGATACGCAGTATTTT
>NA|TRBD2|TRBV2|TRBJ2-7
CASSARTSAYEQYF
TGTGCCAGCAGTGCTCGAACTAGCGCCTACGAGCAGTACTTC
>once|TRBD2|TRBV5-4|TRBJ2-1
CASSSGTSGIPEQFF
TGTGCCAGCAGCTCCGGGACTAGCGGGATCCCTGAGCAGTTCTTC
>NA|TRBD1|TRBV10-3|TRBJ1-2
CAISESQFRDRPASGYTF
TGTGCCATCAGTGAGTCCCAGTTTCGGGACAGGCCGGCATCTGGCTACACCTTC
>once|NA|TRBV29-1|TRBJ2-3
CSAQGTTDTQYF
TGCAGCGCACAGGGGACTACAGATACGCAGTATTTT
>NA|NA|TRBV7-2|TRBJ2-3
CASSLSRRGTDTQYF
TGTGCCAGCAGCTTATCGAGGCGGGGCACAGATACGCAGTATTTT
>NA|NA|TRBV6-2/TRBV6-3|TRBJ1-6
CASSLYGDNSPLHF
TGTGCCAGCAGTCTGTACGGAGATAATTCACCCCTCCACTTT
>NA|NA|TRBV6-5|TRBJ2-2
CASRTGRELFF
TGTGCCAGTAGAACTGGGCGGGAGCTGTTTTTT
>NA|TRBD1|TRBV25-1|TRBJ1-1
CASRRDRGREAFF
TGTGCCAGCAGGCGGGACAGGGGGAGAGAAGCTTTCTTT
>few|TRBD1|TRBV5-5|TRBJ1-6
CASSLPGQGYNSPLHF
TGTGCCAGCAGCTTGCCGGGACAGGGGTATAATTCACCCCTCCACTTT
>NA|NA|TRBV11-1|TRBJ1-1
CASSTYRDTEAFF
TGTGCCAGCAGCACCTACAGAGACACTGAAGCTTTCTTT
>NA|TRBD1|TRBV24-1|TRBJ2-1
CATSDRDRNYNEQFF
TGTGCCACCAGTGATCGGGACAGAAACTACAATGAGCAGTTCTTC
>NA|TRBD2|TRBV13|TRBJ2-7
CASSLALAGAGEQYF
TGTGCCAGCAGCTTAGCACTAGCGGGAGCCGGCGAGCAGTACTTC
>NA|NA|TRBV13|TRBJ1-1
CASSAGTPNTEAFF
TGTGCCAGCAGCGCAGGGACACCGAACACTGAAGCTTTCTTT
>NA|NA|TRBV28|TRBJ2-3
CASSRGPGEPDTQYF
TGTGCCAGCTCAAGGGGCCCAGGAGAGCCAGATACGCAGTATTTT
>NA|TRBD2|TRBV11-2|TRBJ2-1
CASSAGTSGLIYNEQFF
TGTGCCAGCAGCGCCGGGACTAGCGGATTAATATACAATGAGCAGTTCTTC
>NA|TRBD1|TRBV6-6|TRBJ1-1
CASSDPQGANTEAFF
TGTGCCAGCAGTGACCCACAGGGGGCGAACACTGAAGCTTTCTTT
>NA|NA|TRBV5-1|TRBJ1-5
CASSLESGDNQPQHF
TGCGCCAGCAGCTTGGAGTCGGGGGACAATCAGCCCCAGCATTTT
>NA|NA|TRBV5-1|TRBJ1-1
CASSFQGGTEAFF
TGCGCCAGCAGCTTTCAGGGTGGCACTGAAGCTTTCTTT
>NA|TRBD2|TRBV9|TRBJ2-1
CASSVFTGGMNEQFF
TGTGCCAGCAGCGTTTTCACGGGAGGAATGAATGAGCAGTTCTTC
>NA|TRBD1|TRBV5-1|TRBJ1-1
CASSWGQGGLHTEAFF
TGCGCCAGCAGCTGGGGACAGGGAGGACTTCACACTGAAGCTTTCTTT
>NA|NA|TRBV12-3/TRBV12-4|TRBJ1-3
CASNREVRNTIYF
TGTGCCAGCAATAGGGAGGTTCGAAACACCATATATTTT
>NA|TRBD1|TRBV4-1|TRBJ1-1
CASSQGRQDRVEAFF
TGCGCCAGCAGCCAAGGAAGGCAAGACAGGGTTGAAGCTTTCTTT
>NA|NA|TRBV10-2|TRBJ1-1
CASTHVGAEAFF
TGCGCCAGCACCCACGTGGGCGCTGAAGCTTTCTTT
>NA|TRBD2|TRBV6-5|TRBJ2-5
CASSLGLAHQETQYF
TGTGCCAGCAGTTTGGGACTAGCGCACCAAGAGACCCAGTACTTC
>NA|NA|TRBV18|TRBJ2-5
CASRLGIQETQYF
TGTGCCAGTCGACTAGGAATTCAAGAGACCCAGTACTTC
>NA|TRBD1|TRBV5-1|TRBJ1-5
CASSLSTGVGQPQHF
TGCGCCAGCAGCTTGTCGACAGGGGTCGGTCAGCCCCAGCATTTT
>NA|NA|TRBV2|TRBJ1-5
CASSEVGHSNQPQHF
TGTGCCAGCAGTGAAGTAGGTCATAGCAATCAGCCCCAGCATTTT
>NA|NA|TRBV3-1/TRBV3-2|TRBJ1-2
CASSQEAVAIF
TGTGCCAGCAGCCAAGAGGCAGTGGCGATTTTC
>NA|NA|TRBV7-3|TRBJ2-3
CASSPGTSTDTQYF
TGTGCCAGCAGCCCCGGGACTTCCACAGATACGCAGTATTTT
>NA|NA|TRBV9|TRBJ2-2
CASSGEGRDSTGELFF
TGTGCCAGCAGCGGAGAAGGCAGGGATTCAACCGGGGAGCTGTTTTTT
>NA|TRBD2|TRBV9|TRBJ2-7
CASSPSGTSGGEQYF
TGTGCCAGCAGCCCCTCAGGGACTAGCGGGGGCGAGCAGTACTTC
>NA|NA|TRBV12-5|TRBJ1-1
CASGEDMNTEAFF
TGTGCTAGTGGTGAGGATATGAACACTGAAGCTTTCTTT
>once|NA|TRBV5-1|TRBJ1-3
CASSRDDSGNTIYF
TGCGCCAGCAGCCGAGATGATTCTGGAAACACCATATATTTT
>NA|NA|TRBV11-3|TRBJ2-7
CASSYLGGYEQYF
TGTGCCAGCAGCTACCTGGGAGGATACGAGCAGTACTTC
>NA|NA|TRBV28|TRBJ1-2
CASSSQGYYGYTF
TGTGCCAGCAGTTCTCAGGGGTACTATGGCTACACCTTC
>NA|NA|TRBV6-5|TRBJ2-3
CASSRIPTDTQYF
TGTGCCAGTTCCAGGATTCCCACAGATACGCAGTATTTT
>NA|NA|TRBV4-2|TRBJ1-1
CASSQDVRMGTEAFF
TGTGCCAGCAGCCAAGATGTCAGGATGGGTACTGAAGCTTTCTTT
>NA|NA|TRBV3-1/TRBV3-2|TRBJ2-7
CASSQEAEQYF
TGTGCCAGCAGCCAAGAGGCCGAGCAGTACTTC
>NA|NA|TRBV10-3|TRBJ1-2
CAIRRQDTDGYTF
TGTGCCATCAGACGACAGGATACGGATGGCTACACCTTC
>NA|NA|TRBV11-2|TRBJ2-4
CASRPLGGLAKNIQYF
TGTGCCAGCAGGCCTTTGGGGGGTCTAGCCAAAAACATTCAGTACTTC
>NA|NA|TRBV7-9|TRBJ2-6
CASSLAGGAGANVLTF
TGTGCCAGCAGCTTAGCTGGGGGCGCTGGGGCCAACGTCCTGACTTTC
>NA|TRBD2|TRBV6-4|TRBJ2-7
CASSVPSGNSYEQYF
TGTGCCAGCAGTGTCCCTAGCGGGAACTCCTACGAGCAGTACTTC
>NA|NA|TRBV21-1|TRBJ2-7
CASSKVVDSSYEQYF
TGTGCCAGCAGCAAAGTGGTGGACTCCTCCTACGAGCAGTACTTC
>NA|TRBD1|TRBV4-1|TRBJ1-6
CASSLRDRSPLHF
TGCGCCAGCAGCCTTCGGGACAGGTCACCCCTCCACTTT
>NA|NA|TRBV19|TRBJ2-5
CASSVEGGWETQYF
TGTGCCAGTAGTGTAGAGGGGGGATGGGAGACCCAGTACTTC
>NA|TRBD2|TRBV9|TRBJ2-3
CASSVGLDADTQYF
TGTGCCAGCAGCGTCGGACTAGACGCAGATACGCAGTATTTT
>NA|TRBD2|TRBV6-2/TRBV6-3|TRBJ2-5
CASSTVGLAVQETQYF
TGTGCCAGCAGTACTGTCGGACTAGCGGTACAAGAGACCCAGTACTTC
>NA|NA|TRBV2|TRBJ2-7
CASSGGYEQYF
TGTGCCAGCAGTGGGGGGTACGAGCAGTACTTC
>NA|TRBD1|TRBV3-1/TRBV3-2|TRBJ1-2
CASSQGDREEAGGYTF
TGTGCCAGCAGCCAAGGTGACAGGGAAGAAGCCGGGGGCTACACCTTC
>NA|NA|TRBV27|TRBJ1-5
CASSLVGGSVGNQPQHF
TGTGCCAGCAGTTTAGTCGGAGGGTCCGTGGGCAATCAGCCCCAGCATTTT
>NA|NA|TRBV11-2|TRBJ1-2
CASSQQGLIYGYTF
TGTGCCAGCAGCCAACAGGGACTGATCTATGGCTACACCTTC
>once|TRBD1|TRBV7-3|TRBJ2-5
CASSRDRGETQYF
TGTGCCAGCAGCCGGGACAGGGGCGAGACCCAGTACTTC
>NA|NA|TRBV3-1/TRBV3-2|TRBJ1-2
CASSPEATGGGYTF
TGTGCCAGCAGCCCCGAAGCGACAGGTGGAGGCTACACCTTC
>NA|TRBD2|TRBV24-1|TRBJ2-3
CATSDLFPAGAEDTQYF
TGTGCCACCAGTGATTTGTTCCCGGCGGGAGCTGAAGATACGCAGTATTTT
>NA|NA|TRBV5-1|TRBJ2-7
CASSLEEGYEQYF
TGCGCCAGCAGCTTGGAGGAGGGGTACGAGCAGTACTTC
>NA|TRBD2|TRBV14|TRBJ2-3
CASSQVLAADTQYF
TGTGCCAGCAGCCAAGTACTAGCGGCAGATACGCAGTATTTT
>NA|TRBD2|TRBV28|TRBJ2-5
CASSIGTSGETQYF
TGTGCCAGCAGCATCGGGACTAGCGGGGAGACCCAGTACTTC